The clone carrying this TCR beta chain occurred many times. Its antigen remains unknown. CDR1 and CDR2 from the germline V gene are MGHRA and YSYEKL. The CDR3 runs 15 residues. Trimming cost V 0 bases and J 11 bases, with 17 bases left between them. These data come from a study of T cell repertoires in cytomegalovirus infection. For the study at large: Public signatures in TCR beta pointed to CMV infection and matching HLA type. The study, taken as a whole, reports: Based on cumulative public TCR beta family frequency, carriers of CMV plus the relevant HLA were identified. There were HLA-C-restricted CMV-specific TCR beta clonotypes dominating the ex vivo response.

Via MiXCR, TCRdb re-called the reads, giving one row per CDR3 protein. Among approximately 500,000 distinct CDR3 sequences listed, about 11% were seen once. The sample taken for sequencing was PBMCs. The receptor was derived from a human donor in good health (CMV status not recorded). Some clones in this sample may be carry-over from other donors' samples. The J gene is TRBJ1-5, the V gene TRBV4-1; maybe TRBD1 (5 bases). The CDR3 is CASSQDGGPDPSQHF. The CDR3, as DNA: TGCGCCAGCAGCCAAGATGGGGGACCCGATCCGTCCCAGCATTTT.